The clone carrying this T cell receptor beta chain has at least ten counts. The target antigen is unknown. TCRdb itself ran the 5' RACE reads through MiXCR, one entry per CDR3 protein. Here the sample spans 150,000 to 200,000 distinct CDR3 sequences, 18% being singletons. Germline lookup yields CDR1 MNHEY and CDR2 SVGAGI. V was pared by 8 bases and J by 6 bases, with 8 bases between. This CDR3 is 10 amino acids long. These data originate in a study of CD8 T cells in ankylosing spondylitis. Study observations and caveats: A TCR beta motif of eight or nine highly homologous variants seemed to mark ankylosing spondylitis blood.

Sequenced input: blood, either unsorted or a sorted T cell fraction (not recorded which). The chain has TRBV6-5 and TRBJ2-7; no clear D. This receptor was taken from a male donor under 30 with ankylosing spondylitis or in good health (not recorded which). In DNA form, the CDR3 reads TGTGCCAGCGGAGAGATCGAGCAGTACTTC. Translating it yields CASGEIEQYF.